The T cell receptor (beta chain) under discussion was sequenced for a study of CD8 T cells in Susac syndrome. At the level of the study: Intravenous immunoglobulin alone or corticosteroids were being given to patients with Susac syndrome at blood draw, unless they were therapy-naive. The study, taken as a whole, reports: Individuals included in the TCR sequencing and HLA analysis were acknowledged by the study to be relatively few in number.

V lost 3 bases and J lost 0, with 5 bases in between. The CDR3 totals 12 residues. CDR1 is DFQATT and CDR2 is SNEGSKA in the germline V gene (reference sequence). When the RNA was reverse transcribed, random hexamers were used with an input of roughly 0.45 to 1 ug. The amplification used immunoSEQ multiplex PCR on TCR beta CDR3; it spanned 54 Vbeta and 13 Jbeta. TCRdb reanalysed the immunoSEQ multiplex PCR reads using MiXCR and keeps one entry per CDR3 protein. Found here are roughly 250,000 distinct CDR3 sequences, almost 97% of them singletons; the top ten hold 0.1%. As concerns this clonotype: What it binds is unknown.

The patients with Susac syndrome were individuals who fulfilled the recently defined diagnostic criteria for disease that was either definite or probable. The J gene is TRBJ1-1, the V gene TRBV20-1; D gene ambiguous. The receptor was derived from a human donor with Susac syndrome. The sequenced sample was CD4+ T cells from PBMCs. The CDR3 loop reads CSARFMNTEAFF. CDR3 DNA sequence: TGCAGTGCTAGGTTTATGAACACTGAAGCTTTCTTT.